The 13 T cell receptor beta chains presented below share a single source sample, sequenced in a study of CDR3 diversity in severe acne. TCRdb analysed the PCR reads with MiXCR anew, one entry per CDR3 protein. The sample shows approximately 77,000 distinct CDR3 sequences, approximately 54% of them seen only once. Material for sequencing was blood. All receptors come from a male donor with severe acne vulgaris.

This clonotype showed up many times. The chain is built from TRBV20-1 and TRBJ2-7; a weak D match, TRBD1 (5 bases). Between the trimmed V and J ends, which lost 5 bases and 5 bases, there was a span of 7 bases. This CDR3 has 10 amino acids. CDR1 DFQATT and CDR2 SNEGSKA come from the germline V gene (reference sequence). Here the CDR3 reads CSAQGNEQYF. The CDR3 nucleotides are TGCAGTGCTCAGGGCAACGAGCAGTACTTC.

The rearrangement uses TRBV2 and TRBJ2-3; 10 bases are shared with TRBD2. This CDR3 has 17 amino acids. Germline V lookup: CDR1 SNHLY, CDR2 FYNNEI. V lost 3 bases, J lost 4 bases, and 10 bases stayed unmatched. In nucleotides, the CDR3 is TGTGCCAGCAGTGATAAGGCTAGCGGGAGTAGCGCAGATACGCAGTATTTT. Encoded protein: CASSDKASGSSADTQYF. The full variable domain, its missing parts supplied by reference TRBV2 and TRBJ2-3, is EPEVTQTPSHQVTQMGQEVILRCVPISNHLYFYWYRQILGQKVEFLVSFYNNEISEKSEIFDDQFSVERPDGSNFTLKIRSTKLEDSAMYFCASSDKASGSSADTQYFGPGTRLTVL.

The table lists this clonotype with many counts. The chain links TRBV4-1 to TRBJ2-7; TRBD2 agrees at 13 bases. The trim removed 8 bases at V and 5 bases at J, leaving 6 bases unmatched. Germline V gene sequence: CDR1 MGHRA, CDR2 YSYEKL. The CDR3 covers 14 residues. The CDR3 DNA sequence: TGCGCCAGCGCCCGGACTAGCGGGAGTGACGAGCAGTACTTC. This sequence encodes CASARTSGSDEQYF.

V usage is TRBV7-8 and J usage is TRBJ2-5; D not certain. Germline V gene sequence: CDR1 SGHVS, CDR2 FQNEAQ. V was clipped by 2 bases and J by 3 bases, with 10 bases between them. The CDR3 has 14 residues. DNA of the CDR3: TGTGCCAGCAGCTTACCTCACAGTAAAGAGACCCAGTACTTC. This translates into CASSLPHSKETQYF.

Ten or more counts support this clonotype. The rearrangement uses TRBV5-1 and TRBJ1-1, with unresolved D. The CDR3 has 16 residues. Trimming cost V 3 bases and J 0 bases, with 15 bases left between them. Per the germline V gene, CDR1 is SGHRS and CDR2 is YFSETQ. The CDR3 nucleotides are TGCGCCAGCAGCTCCCGATTCAACGACCTGAACACTGAAGCTTTCTTT. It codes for CASSSRFNDLNTEAFF.

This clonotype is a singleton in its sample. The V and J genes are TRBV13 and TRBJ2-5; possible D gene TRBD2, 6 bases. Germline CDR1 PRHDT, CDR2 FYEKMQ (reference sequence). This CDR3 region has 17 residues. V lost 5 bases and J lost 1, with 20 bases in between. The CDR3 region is CASSPPSGDGLQETQYF. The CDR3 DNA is TGTGCCAGCAGCCCCCCGTCGGGGGACGGCCTCCAAGAGACCCAGTACTTC. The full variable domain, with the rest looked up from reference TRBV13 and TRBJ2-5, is AAGVIQSPRHLIKEKRETATLKCYPIPRHDTVYWYQQGPGQDPQFLISFYEKMQSDKGSIPDRFSAQQFSDYHSELNMSSLELGDSALYFCASSPPSGDGLQETQYFGPGTRLLVL.

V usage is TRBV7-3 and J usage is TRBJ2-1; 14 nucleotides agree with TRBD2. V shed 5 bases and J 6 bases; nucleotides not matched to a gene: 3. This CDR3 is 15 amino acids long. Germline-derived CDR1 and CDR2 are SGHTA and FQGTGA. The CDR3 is CASSAGLAGGNEQFF. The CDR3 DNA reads TGTGCCAGCAGCGCCGGACTAGCGGGAGGCAATGAGCAGTTCTTC.

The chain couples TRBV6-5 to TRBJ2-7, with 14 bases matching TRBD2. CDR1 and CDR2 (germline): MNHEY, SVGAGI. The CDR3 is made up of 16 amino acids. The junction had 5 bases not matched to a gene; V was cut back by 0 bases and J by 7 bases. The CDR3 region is CASSYSGTSGSGEQYF. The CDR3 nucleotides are TGTGCCAGCAGTTACTCCGGGACTAGCGGGAGTGGGGAGCAGTACTTC.

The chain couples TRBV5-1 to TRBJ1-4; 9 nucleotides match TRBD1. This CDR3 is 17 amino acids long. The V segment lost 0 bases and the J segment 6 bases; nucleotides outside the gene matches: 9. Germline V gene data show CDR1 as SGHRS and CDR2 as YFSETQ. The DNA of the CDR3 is TGCGCCAGCAGCTTGGTGGGACAGGGAGCCCCTGATGAAAAACTGTTTTTT. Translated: CASSLVGQGAPDEKLFF.

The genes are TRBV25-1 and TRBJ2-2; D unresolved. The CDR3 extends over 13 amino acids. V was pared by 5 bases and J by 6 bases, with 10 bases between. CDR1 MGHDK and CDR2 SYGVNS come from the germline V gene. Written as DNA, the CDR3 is TGTGCCAGCAGTTTTCTTTATCCCGGGGAGCTGTTTTTT. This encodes CASSFLYPGELFF.

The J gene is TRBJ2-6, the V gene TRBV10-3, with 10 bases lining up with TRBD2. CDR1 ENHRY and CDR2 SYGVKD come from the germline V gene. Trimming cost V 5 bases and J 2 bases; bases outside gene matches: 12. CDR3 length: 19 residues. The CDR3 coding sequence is TGTGCCATCAGTCAGACCCTAGCGGGAGCCCCCCCTGGGGCCAACGTCCTGACTTTC. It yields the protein CAISQTLAGAPPGANVLTF.

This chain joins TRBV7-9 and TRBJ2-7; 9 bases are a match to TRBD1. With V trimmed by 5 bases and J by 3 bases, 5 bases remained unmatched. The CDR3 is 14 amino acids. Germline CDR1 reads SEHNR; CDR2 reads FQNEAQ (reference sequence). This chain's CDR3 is CASSASTGGYEQYF. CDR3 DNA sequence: TGTGCCAGCAGCGCCTCGACAGGGGGCTACGAGCAGTACTTC.

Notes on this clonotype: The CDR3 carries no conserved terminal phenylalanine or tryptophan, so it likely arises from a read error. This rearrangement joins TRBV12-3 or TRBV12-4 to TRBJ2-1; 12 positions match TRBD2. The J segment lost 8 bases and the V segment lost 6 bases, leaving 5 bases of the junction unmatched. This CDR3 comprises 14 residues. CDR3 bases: TGTGCCAGCAGCGAGGGACTAGCGGGCCATGAGCAGTTCTCC. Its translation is CASSEGLAGHEQFS.